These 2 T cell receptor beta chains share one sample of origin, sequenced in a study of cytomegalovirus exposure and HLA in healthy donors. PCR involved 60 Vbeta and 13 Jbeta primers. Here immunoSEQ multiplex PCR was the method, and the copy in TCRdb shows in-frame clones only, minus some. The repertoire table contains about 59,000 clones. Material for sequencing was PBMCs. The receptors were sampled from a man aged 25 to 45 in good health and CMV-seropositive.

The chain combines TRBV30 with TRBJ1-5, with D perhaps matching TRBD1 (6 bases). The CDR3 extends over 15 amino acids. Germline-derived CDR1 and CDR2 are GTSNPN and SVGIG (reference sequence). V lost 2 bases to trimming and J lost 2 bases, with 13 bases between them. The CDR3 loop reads CAWSPNRQGNQPQHF. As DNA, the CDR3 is TGTGCCTGGAGTCCCAATCGACAGGGCAATCAGCCCCAGCATTTT. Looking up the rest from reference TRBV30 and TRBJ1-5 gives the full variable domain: SQTIHQWPATLVQPVGSPLSLECTVEGTSNPNLYWYRQAAGRGLQLLFYSVGIGQISSEVPQNLSASRPQDRQFILSSKKLLLSDSGFYLCAWSPNRQGNQPQHFGDGTRLSIL.

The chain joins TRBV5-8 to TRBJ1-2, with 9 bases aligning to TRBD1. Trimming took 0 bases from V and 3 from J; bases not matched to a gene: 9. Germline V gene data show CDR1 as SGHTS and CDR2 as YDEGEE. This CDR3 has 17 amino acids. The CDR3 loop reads CASSLEGQGTFDYGYTF. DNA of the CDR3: TGTGCCAGCAGCTTGGAGGGACAGGGTACGTTTGACTATGGCTACACCTTC.